This TCR beta chain originates from a study of blood T cell repertoires in COVID-19. Some clones are missing from TCRdb's copy, which holds only in-frame ones; the method was immunoSEQ multiplex PCR. Here the sample spans roughly 190,000 clones, roughly nine tenths being singletons. The length of the CDR3 is 13 residues. The germline V gene encodes CDR1 LNHDA and CDR2 SQIVND (reference sequence). V dropped 5 bases and J dropped 5; count of bases not matched to a gene: 5. Input material: peripheral blood. V and J are TRBV19 and TRBJ2-7; 8 positions agree with TRBD2. The TCR was taken from a woman aged 60 to 75 with COVID-19, enrolled during active disease. The CDR3 region is CASSWGLVNEQYF. CDR3 in DNA: TGTGCCAGTAGTTGGGGACTAGTCAACGAGCAGTACTTC.